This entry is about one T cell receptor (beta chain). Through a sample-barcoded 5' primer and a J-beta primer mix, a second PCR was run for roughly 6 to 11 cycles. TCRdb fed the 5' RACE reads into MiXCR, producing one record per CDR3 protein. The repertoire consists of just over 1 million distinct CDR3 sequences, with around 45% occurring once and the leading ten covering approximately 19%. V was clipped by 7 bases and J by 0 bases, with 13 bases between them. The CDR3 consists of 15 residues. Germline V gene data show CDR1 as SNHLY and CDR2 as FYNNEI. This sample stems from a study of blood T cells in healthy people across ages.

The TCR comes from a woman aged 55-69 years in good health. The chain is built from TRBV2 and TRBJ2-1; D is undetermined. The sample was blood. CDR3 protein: CASTSSSSSYNEQFF. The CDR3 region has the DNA TGTGCCAGCACCTCTAGTTCGAGCTCCTACAATGAGCAGTTCTTC.